The 28 T cell receptor beta chains below were found in one sample sequenced in a study of cytomegalovirus exposure and HLA in healthy donors. It was with 60 Vbeta and 13 Jbeta primers that the PCR ran. Repertoires were generated with immunoSEQ multiplex PCR, while TCRdb's copy carries only in-frame clones and drops some. This sample yields about 110,000 clones, of which roughly 73% are seen a single time; roughly 7.8% belongs to the top ten. Sequenced sample: PBMCs. All receptors come from a man in his thirties or forties in good health and CMV-seronegative.

V is TRBV18 and J is TRBJ1-1; perhaps TRBD1 as D (5 bases). Germline CDR1 KGHSH, CDR2 LQKENI. Trimming cost V 2 bases and J 0 bases, with 10 bases left between them. The CDR3 consists of 15 residues. CDR3 bases: TGTGCCAGCTCACCATCCGGGGGACTGAACACTGAAGCTTTCTTT. This encodes CASSPSGGLNTEAFF.

V is TRBV21-1 and J is TRBJ1-5. TRBV21-1 is listed as a pseudogene. The CDR3 totals 18 residues. Here the CDR3 DNA reads TGTGCCAGCAGCAAAGCGGGGAGGAGGGAGGAGGGGCGGGGGCCCCAGCATTTT. It yields the protein CASSKAGRREEGRGPQHF.

The chain uses TRBV6-1 and TRBJ1-6; D is possibly TRBD1 (5 bases). The V and J ends lost 2 bases and 8 bases respectively, with 7 bases between them. The length of the CDR3 is 13 residues. Germline CDR1 reads MNHNS; CDR2 reads SASEGT. The DNA for the CDR3 is TGTGCCAGCAGTGAAACAGGCGATTCACCCCTCCACTTT. Translated: CASSETGDSPLHF.

The chain joins TRBV11-2 to TRBJ2-7, with D possibly being TRBD1 (6 bases). Germline V gives CDR1 SGHAT, CDR2 FQNNGV. The V gene lost 5 bases and the J gene lost 0 bases, with 11 bases spanning the gap. The CDR3 loop spans 14 amino acids. In DNA, the CDR3 is TGTGCCAGCAGCCAGCAGGGGAGCTCCTACGAGCAGTACTTC. It encodes CASSQQGSSYEQYF.

A note on this clone: This sample includes further DNA sequences coding for the same CDR3. The chain carries TRBV5-6 and TRBJ2-7; TRBD2 might be the D (5 bases). V lost 0 bases and J lost 4, with 5 bases in between. The germline gives CDR1 SGHDT, CDR2 YYEEEE. The CDR3 runs to 12 residues. The CDR3 spells CASSLGGYEQYF. Written as DNA, the CDR3 is TGTGCCAGCAGCTTGGGAGGGTACGAGCAGTACTTC.

The chain recombines TRBV27 with TRBJ2-1; TRBD1 agrees at 8 bases. J was trimmed by 6 bases and V by 4 bases; bases with no gene match: 5. The CDR3 spans 14 residues. Germline V lookup: CDR1 MNHEY, CDR2 SMNVEV (reference sequence). The CDR3 protein is CASSWTGSANEQFF. Written as DNA, the CDR3 is TGTGCCAGCAGTTGGACAGGGTCAGCCAATGAGCAGTTCTTC.

The sample holds a few counts of this clone. The rearrangement uses TRBV6-6 and TRBJ2-4, with 10 bases that match TRBD2. V trimming: 0 bases; J trimming: 9 bases; junction bases outside the gene matches: 8. Germline V CDR1 and CDR2: MNHNY, SVGAGI (reference sequence). The CDR3 spans 16 residues. The CDR3 nucleotides read TGTGCCAGCAGTTACTCCGAGCGGGGGGGTGCGAGCATTCAGTACTTC. It encodes CASSYSERGGASIQYF.

V usage is TRBV7-3 and J usage is TRBJ2-2; 9 bases are shared with TRBD1. CDR1 is SGHTA, CDR2 FQGTGA, per germline. J gave up 1 base and V 5 bases, and 5 bases lay outside the gene matches. The CDR3 consists of 16 residues. This CDR3 is CASSRGQGMNTGELFF. CDR3 coding DNA: TGTGCCAGCAGCCGTGGACAGGGGATGAACACCGGGGAGCTGTTTTTT.

This clone was counted between two and nine times. The CDR3 reads CASSATGTGGSGYTF. In DNA form, the CDR3 reads TGTGCCAGTAGTGCCACCGGGACAGGGGGCAGTGGCTACACCTTC. The chain carries TRBV19 and TRBJ1-2; 12 nucleotides match TRBD1. Germline V CDR1 and CDR2: LNHDA, SQIVND (reference sequence). J was trimmed by 7 bases and V by 5 bases; bases with no gene match: 8. CDR3 length equals 15 residues.

The DNA of the CDR3 is TGCAGCGTTGGGACTAGCGGGGGTGGAAGCACAGATACGCAGTATTTT. Translated: CSVGTSGGGSTDTQYF. The V and J genes are TRBV29-1 and TRBJ2-3; TRBD2 aligns across 13 bases. Germline V CDR1 and CDR2: SQVTM, ANQGSEA. This CDR3 is built from 16 residues. Trimming took 4 bases from V and 0 from J; bases not matched to a gene: 4.

The rearrangement links TRBV19 to TRBJ1-1; 9 bases line up with TRBD1. The length of the CDR3 is 13 residues. The V segment lost 4 bases and the J segment 8 bases; nucleotides outside the gene matches: 5. Per germline, CDR1 LNHDA and CDR2 SQIVND (reference sequence). The CDR3 nucleotides read TGTGCCAGTAGTAAACAGGGGGCGGAGGAAGCTTTCTTT. Its protein product is CASSKQGAEEAFF.

The chain is built from TRBV5-1 and TRBJ2-7; D is ambiguous. The germline V and J ends were trimmed by 0 bases and 0 bases, with 10 bases remaining between them. Per the germline V gene, CDR1 is SGHRS and CDR2 is YFSETQ. The CDR3 is made up of 15 amino acids. For the CDR3, the DNA is TGCGCCAGCAGCTTGGTCTACCGGAGCTCCTACGAGCAGTACTTC. Its protein is CASSLVYRSSYEQYF.

This clone occurred a few times. This sequence joins TRBV6-5 and TRBJ2-2; TRBD1 matches at 7 bases. The V gene end was trimmed by 0 bases and the J gene end by 2 bases; junction bases not matched to a gene: 3. Germline assignment: CDR1 MNHEY and CDR2 SVGAGI. CDR3 length equals 16 residues. In nucleotides, the CDR3 is TGTGCCAGCAGTTACTCGGGGACAGTCAACACCGGGGAGCTGTTTTTT. Amino acids: CASSYSGTVNTGELFF.

As regards this clone: A junction boundary mismatches the germline segment, possibly from a read error. This chain joins TRBV6-5 and TRBJ1-5; 11 bases agree with TRBD1. This CDR3 is 14 amino acids long. Germline lookup yields CDR1 MNHEY and CDR2 SVGAGI. DNA of the CDR3: TGTGCCGGCAGCTCGGGACAGGGGGTTCAGCCCCAGCATTTT. Encoded protein: CAGSSGQGVQPQHF.

In DNA, the CDR3 is TGTGCCAGCAGCCCGCACTACACCTCCTACAATGAGCAGTTCTTC. It encodes CASSPHYTSYNEQFF. V and J are TRBV7-3 and TRBJ2-1; D is uncertain. The CDR3 has 15 amino acids. Germline lookup yields CDR1 SGHTA and CDR2 FQGTGA. Trimming cost V 5 bases and J 0 bases, with 11 bases left between them.

The chain carries TRBV4-2 and TRBJ2-5; D call uncertain. Judging by the DNA end, TRBJ2-7 fits better; the J call may be wrong. The CDR3 is 14 amino acids. CDR1 is LGHNA, CDR2 YNFKEQ, per germline. As DNA, the CDR3 is TGTGCCAGCAGCCAAGTCCCAAGCTCCTACGAGCAGTACTTC. Translating it yields CASSQVPSSYEQYF.

The rearrangement joins TRBV28 to TRBJ1-2, with 7 bases identical to TRBD1. Looked up from germline, CDR1 is MDHEN and CDR2 is SYDVKM. With V trimmed by 4 bases and J by 4 bases, 6 bases remained unmatched. CDR3 size: 14 residues. CDR3 region: CASSSSTGVYGYTF. CDR3 nucleotide sequence: TGTGCCAGCAGTTCCTCAACAGGGGTCTATGGCTACACCTTC.

This clone was counted a few times. The chain employs TRBV2 and TRBJ1-2; D gene uncertain. The length of the CDR3 is 14 residues. V gave up 10 bases and J gave up 0 bases, with 15 bases separating them. Germline CDR1 and CDR2: SNHLY and FYNNEI. Here the CDR3 DNA reads TGTGCCACACGCCCTCCGGGGACTAACTATGGCTACACCTTC. This gives the protein CATRPPGTNYGYTF.

This clone has only a few counts. This rearrangement joins TRBV5-6 to TRBJ1-3, with a weak D call TRBD1 (6 bases). V was pared by 2 bases and J by 9 bases, with 6 bases between. Germline CDR1 reads SGHDT; CDR2 reads YYEEEE. The CDR3 consists of 11 residues. The CDR3 loop is CASSLGGTIYF. The CDR3 DNA sequence: TGTGCCAGCAGCTTAGGGGGCACCATATATTTT. The complete variable domain, with remaining parts taken from reference TRBV5-6 and TRBJ1-3, reads DAGVTQSPTHLIKTRGQQVTLRCSPKSGHDTVSWYQQALGQGPQFIFQYYEEEERQRGNFPDRFSGHQFPNYSSELNVNALLLGDSALYLCASSLGGTIYFGEGSWLTVV.

This rearrangement joins TRBV27 to TRBJ2-7; 8 nucleotides align to TRBD1. CDR3 length: 13 amino acids. Losses at the gene ends were 6 bases for V and 3 bases for J; bases not matched to a gene: 4. From germline, CDR1 is MNHEY and CDR2 SMNVEV (reference sequence). The CDR3 here is CASRGQALYEQYF. The CDR3 DNA sequence: TGTGCCAGCAGGGGACAGGCGCTCTACGAGCAGTACTTC.

This sequence joins TRBV28 and TRBJ2-3, with 7 bases that match TRBD2. The CDR3 is 20 residues long. Trimming cost V 9 bases and J 1 base; bases outside gene matches: 25. Germline V CDR1 and CDR2: MDHEN, SYDVKM. The CDR3 DNA is TGTGCCAGATACGAGGTAGGACGGCTAAGCGGGATAGAGGGCACAGATACGCAGTATTTT. This sequence encodes CARYEVGRLSGIEGTDTQYF.

The V and J genes are TRBV28 and TRBJ2-7, with 9 bases matching TRBD1. The CDR3 length is 15 residues. Germline CDR1 MDHEN, CDR2 SYDVKM. J was trimmed by 1 base and V by 6 bases; bases with no gene match: 7. The CDR3 coding sequence is TGTGCCAGCAGAGTTCGGGACAGGGAATCCTACGAGCAGTACTTC. Translating it yields CASRVRDRESYEQYF.

As regards this clone: Distinct nucleotide sequences in the sample also encode this CDR3. This chain uses TRBV5-1 with TRBJ2-2, with D maybe TRBD2 (6 bases). The V end was cut by 4 bases, the J end by 8 bases, with 18 bases between. The germline CDR1 and CDR2 sequences are SGHRS and YFSETQ. The length of the CDR3 is 15 residues. In DNA form, the CDR3 reads TGCGCCAGCAGCGGGGGAGCCCCCCGGGGGGGGGAGCTGTTTTTT. As protein: CASSGGAPRGGELFF.

This clone was picked up a small number of times. The V call is TRBV29-1, the J call TRBJ1-3, with no clear D. This CDR3 is built from 13 residues. The germline gives CDR1 SQVTM, CDR2 ANQGSEA. V was pared by 6 bases and J by 0 bases, with 9 bases between. The CDR3 loop is CSVRGVSGNTIYF. The CDR3 bases are TGCAGCGTCCGAGGCGTCTCTGGAAACACCATATATTTT.

The genes are TRBV7-9 and TRBJ2-7; 9 positions match TRBD1. This CDR3 spans 14 amino acids. Germline CDR1 is SEHNR and CDR2 is FQNEAQ (reference sequence). The V and J ends lost 4 bases and 4 bases, in that order; junction bases with no gene match: 5. CDR3 bases: TGTGCCAGCAGCTCGCGGGACAGGGAGTACGAGCAGTACTTC. It encodes CASSSRDREYEQYF.

For the CDR3, the DNA is TGTGCCAGCAGTTTCTCTTCAGTTGGTAGGGGCCTCACAGATACGCAGTATTTT. It translates to CASSFSSVGRGLTDTQYF. The chain carries TRBV27 and TRBJ2-3, with a tentative D call TRBD1 (5 bases). The CDR3 is made up of 18 amino acids. Trimming stripped 3 bases from V and 2 bases from J, with 21 bases between. CDR1 is MNHEY and CDR2 is SMNVEV in the germline V gene (reference sequence).

The chain uses TRBV10-3 and TRBJ2-1; D perhaps matches TRBD1 (5 bases). The V gene lost 4 bases and the J gene lost 6 bases, with 10 bases spanning the gap. CDR1 ENHRY and CDR2 SYGVKD come from the germline V gene. The CDR3 totals 13 residues. The CDR3 loop is CAISGDRGNEQFF. CDR3 sequence (DNA): TGTGCCATCAGTGGGGATAGGGGCAATGAGCAGTTCTTC.

V usage is TRBV10-1 and J usage is TRBJ2-4, with D unclear. The CDR3 runs 15 residues. CDR1 is WNHNN, CDR2 SYGVQD, per germline (reference sequence). With 3 bases removed from V and 0 bases from J, the gap between germline ends came to 9 bases. CDR3 nucleotide sequence: TGCGCCAGCAGTGAAGCAGGATTAGCCAAAAACATTCAGTACTTC. It is translated as CASSEAGLAKNIQYF.